This passage covers 25 T cell receptor beta chains from one sample sequenced in a study of OX40 agonist ivuxolimab in advanced cancers. The data were produced by immunoSEQ multiplex PCR, yet TCRdb's version contains in-frame clones alone and is incomplete. The sample includes about 50,000 clones, 85% of them seen just once. This material consisted of CD4+ or CD8+ T cells sorted from blood, taken in a trial of the OX40 agonist ivuxolimab. These receptors came from an adult with an advanced solid tumor such as melanoma, head and neck, liver or kidney cancer.

This clone came up a few times. The gene calls are TRBV10-1 and TRBJ1-5; tentatively, D is TRBD1 (6 bases). V was shortened by 9 bases and J by 0 bases, with 21 bases between the two germline ends. Germline lookup yields CDR1 WNHNN and CDR2 SYGVQD (reference sequence). The CDR3 loop spans 17 amino acids. Here the CDR3 reads CARGPGHNENSNQPQHF. Here the CDR3 DNA reads TGCGCCAGGGGACCGGGACACAACGAAAATAGCAATCAGCCCCAGCATTTT.

The chain links TRBV2 to TRBJ1-5; D may be TRBD1 (6 bases). The CDR3 sequence is 13 residues long. The V and J ends lost 6 bases and 3 bases respectively, with 9 bases between them. The germline V gene encodes CDR1 SNHLY and CDR2 FYNNEI. The CDR3 region has the DNA TGTGCCAGCAGGCGGGACAACAATCAGCCCCAGCATTTT. Amino acid sequence: CASRRDNNQPQHF.

The chain is built from TRBV19 and TRBJ2-7, with unresolved D. The CDR3 is 12 residues long. Trimming took 7 bases from V and 2 from J, leaving 9 bases between them. Germline CDR1 reads LNHDA; CDR2 reads SQIVND (reference sequence). CDR3 nucleotides: TGTGCCAGTACGGCCAAACCCTACGAGCAGTACTTC. Translation: CASTAKPYEQYF.

The CDR3 sequence is CASSQEGGGAGLTDTQYF. The CDR3 DNA reads as TGCGCCAGCAGCCAAGAGGGCGGGGGGGCCGGTCTCACAGATACGCAGTATTTT. The chain combines TRBV4-3 with TRBJ2-3; the match to TRBD2 covers 9 bases. This CDR3 region has 18 residues. The ends lost 0 bases at V and 2 bases at J; junction bases unmatched: 9. The V gene's germline CDR1 is LGHNA and CDR2 YSLEER.

The V call is TRBV6-4, the J call TRBJ2-2, with a tentative D call TRBD2 (6 bases). The CDR3 totals 13 residues. Trimming took 2 bases from V and 6 from J, leaving 7 bases between them. CDR1 MRHNA and CDR2 SNTAGT come from the germline V gene. The CDR3 nucleotides are TGTGCCAGCAGTGACGCTAGCGCCGGGGAGCTGTTTTTT. Translation gives CASSDASAGELFF.

In its sample, this clone was seen a few times. The chain has TRBV7-3 and TRBJ1-1; TRBD1 is a possible D gene (6 bases). Germline V gene data show CDR1 as SGHTA and CDR2 as FQGTGA. This CDR3 region has 12 residues. Trimming took off 4 bases at V and 6 bases at J, with 9 bases between the two ends. CDR3 nucleotide sequence: TGTGCCAGCAGCTCGGGGGCCGCTGAAGCTTTCTTT. This sequence encodes CASSSGAAEAFF.

The chain employs TRBV11-3 and TRBJ2-5; a possible D gene is TRBD2 (5 bases). Trimming shortened V by 0 bases and J by 2 bases, and 25 bases separated the two germline ends. This CDR3 region has 20 residues. CDR1 is SGHNT, CDR2 YENEEA, per germline. CDR3 region: CASSLELGWELGGPQETQYF. DNA of the CDR3: TGTGCCAGCAGCTTAGAGCTGGGCTGGGAGCTCGGCGGGCCACAAGAGACCCAGTACTTC.

The V call is TRBV7-9, the J call TRBJ2-3; 8 bases fit TRBD1. J was trimmed by 6 bases and V by 4 bases; bases with no gene match: 6. Germline V CDR1 and CDR2: SEHNR, FQNEAQ (reference sequence). This CDR3 spans 14 amino acids. The chain's CDR3 is CASSSQTGEDTQYF. CDR3 bases: TGTGCCAGCAGCTCACAGACAGGGGAGGATACGCAGTATTTT. Looking up the rest from reference TRBV7-9 and TRBJ2-3 gives the full variable domain: DTGVSQNPRHKITKRGQNVTFRCDPISEHNRLYWYRQTLGQGPEFLTYFQNEAQLEKSRLLSDRFSAERPKGSFSTLEIQRTEQGDSAMYLCASSSQTGEDTQYFGPGTRLTVL.

The chain recombines TRBV11-2 with TRBJ2-1; D ambiguous. Looked up from germline, CDR1 is SGHAT and CDR2 is FQNNGV. The CDR3 runs 16 residues. Deletions cut 1 base from V and 0 bases from J, with 10 bases between. CDR3 protein: CASSLVWQSSYNEQFF. CDR3 nucleotides: TGTGCCAGCAGCTTAGTGTGGCAAAGCTCCTACAATGAGCAGTTCTTC.

Here the CDR3 DNA reads TGTGCCAGCAGCCAAGCCGTTCGGACTAGCGGGGGGGCTGCGGAAGATACGCAGTATTTT. This codes for CASSQAVRTSGGAAEDTQYF. The chain is built from TRBV4-2 and TRBJ2-3; TRBD2 aligns across 15 bases. Germline CDR1 reads LGHNA; CDR2 reads YNFKEQ. Trimming cost V 1 base and J 5 bases; bases outside gene matches: 13. CDR3 length: 20 residues.

CDR3 DNA sequence: TGTGCCAGCAGCTTGGGCGCACGCCTCGCCTATGGCTACACCTTC. Protein: CASSLGARLAYGYTF. This rearrangement joins TRBV5-6 to TRBJ1-2; no clear D. Germline CDR1 is SGHDT and CDR2 is YYEEEE. Trimming cost V 0 bases and J 4 bases, with 13 bases left between them. The CDR3 runs to 15 residues.

The chain recombines TRBV10-3 with TRBJ2-6; D is perhaps TRBD2 (6 bases). This CDR3 region has 18 residues. Trimming removed 2 bases at V and 2 bases at J, with 16 bases between. The germline gives CDR1 ENHRY, CDR2 SYGVKD. This CDR3 reads CAISEASGGAPGANVLTF. CDR3 sequence (DNA): TGTGCCATCAGTGAGGCCTCCGGCGGGGCCCCTGGGGCCAACGTCCTGACTTTC.

This clone was found a few times. The V call is TRBV4-3, the J call TRBJ2-2; TRBD2 is a possible D gene (6 bases). Germline lookup yields CDR1 LGHNA and CDR2 YSLEER. Trimming took 0 bases from V and 6 from J, leaving 14 bases between them. The CDR3 is made up of 16 amino acids. CDR3 nucleotides: TGCGCCAGCAGCCAAGAGGGACTCCCTTTTGCCGGGGAGCTGTTTTTT. Residues: CASSQEGLPFAGELFF.

The chain is built from TRBV5-6 and TRBJ2-2; D may match TRBD1 or TRBD2 (6 bases each). CDR3 length: 14 amino acids. V shed 2 bases and J shed 6 bases, with 11 bases lying between them. CDR1 is SGHDT and CDR2 is YYEEEE in the germline V gene. DNA of the CDR3: TGTGCCAGCAGCTTTTTGGAGGGGGCCGGGGAGCTGTTTTTT. This encodes CASSFLEGAGELFF.

This clone turned up a few times. This chain connects TRBV5-1 to TRBJ1-2; 7 bases agree with TRBD1. The V gene's germline CDR1 is SGHRS and CDR2 YFSETQ. The CDR3 totals 18 residues. V lost 0 bases and J lost 3; bases outside the gene matches: 14. The CDR3 is CASSLDPVGGGRHYGYTF. The DNA of the CDR3 is TGCGCCAGCAGCTTGGATCCCGTGGGAGGGGGCCGCCACTATGGCTACACCTTC.

This clone occurred once. The V gene is TRBV18, the J gene TRBJ2-5; TRBD1 aligns across 9 bases. Germline CDR1 is KGHSH and CDR2 is LQKENI. V lost 6 bases, J lost 1 base, and 9 bases stayed unmatched. This CDR3 has 16 amino acids. Here the CDR3 DNA reads TGTGCCAGCTCGGAGGGACAGGGATGGGGCCAAGAGACCCAGTACTTC. This gives the protein CASSEGQGWGQETQYF.

The rearrangement uses TRBV19 and TRBJ2-7, with 13 bases identical to TRBD2. Germline trimming cut 2 bases from V and 0 bases from J; bases unmatched to any gene: 7. This CDR3 region has 18 residues. Germline-derived CDR1 and CDR2 are LNHDA and SQIVND (reference sequence). For the CDR3, the DNA is TGTGCCAGTAGTATATCTGGACTAGCGGGAGACATCTCCTACGAGCAGTACTTC. The encoded protein is CASSISGLAGDISYEQYF.

The chain is built from TRBV27 and TRBJ2-5; either TRBD1 or TRBD2 may supply D (5 bases each). This CDR3 has 14 residues. V shed 3 bases and J shed 4 bases, with 12 bases lying between them. Germline lookup yields CDR1 MNHEY and CDR2 SMNVEV (reference sequence). CDR3 loop: CASSFSGTRETQYF. The DNA of the CDR3 is TGTGCCAGCAGTTTTTCCGGGACGCGAGAGACCCAGTACTTC.

The J gene is TRBJ1-1, the V gene TRBV6-6; D is possibly TRBD1 (5 bases). Trimming cost V 7 bases and J 4 bases, with 16 bases left between them. Germline CDR1 MNHNY, CDR2 SVGAGI (reference sequence). CDR3 size: 14 residues. CDR3: CASKGHSYGTEAFF. The CDR3 DNA reads as TGTGCCAGCAAAGGACACTCTTATGGCACTGAAGCTTTCTTT.

V is TRBV27 and J is TRBJ2-7; 9 nucleotides line up with TRBD1. The germline V gene encodes CDR1 MNHEY and CDR2 SMNVEV (reference sequence). The length of the CDR3 is 17 residues. V lost 3 bases to trimming and J lost 7 bases; unmatched junction nucleotides: 16. The CDR3 coding sequence is TGTGCCAGCAGTTTTACCTTGTCGACAGGGGGAGGACGAGAGCAGTACTTC. It encodes CASSFTLSTGGGREQYF.

This chain links TRBV7-2 with TRBJ1-6, with a tentative D call TRBD1 (5 bases). The CDR3 extends over 17 amino acids. The germline CDR1 and CDR2 sequences are SGHTA and FQGNSA. The V and J ends lost 1 base and 9 bases respectively, with 19 bases between them. CDR3 amino acids: CASSLVGTGRAGSPLHF. The CDR3 coding sequence is TGTGCCAGCAGCTTAGTGGGGACGGGCAGGGCAGGTTCACCCCTCCACTTT. The entire variable domain, with the rest obtained from reference TRBV7-2 and TRBJ1-6, is as follows: GAGVSQSPSNKVTEKGKDVELRCDPISGHTALYWYRQSLGQGLEFLIYFQGNSAPDKSGLPSDRFSAERTGGSVSTLTIQRTQQEDSAVYLCASSLVGTGRAGSPLHFGNGTRLTVT.

The count of this clone is one. V usage is TRBV6-5 and J usage is TRBJ1-2; 9 bases match TRBD1. Looked up from germline, CDR1 is MNHEY and CDR2 is SVGAGI. The CDR3 runs to 15 residues. V gave up 4 bases and J gave up 2 bases; unmatched junction bases: 5. The chain's CDR3 is CASSSSGQGNYGYTF. DNA for the CDR3: TGTGCCAGCAGTTCCTCCGGACAGGGGAACTATGGCTACACCTTC.

The chain uses TRBV5-1 and TRBJ2-3; possibly TRBD1 for D (6 bases). The CDR3 loop spans 16 amino acids. Germline V gives CDR1 SGHRS, CDR2 YFSETQ. The ends were cut back, 0 bases at V and 2 bases at J, with 13 bases in the middle. CDR3 sequence reads: CASSLGQDQLTDTQYF. As DNA, the CDR3 is TGCGCCAGCAGCTTGGGACAGGACCAGCTCACAGATACGCAGTATTTT.

This clone occurred a few times. This rearrangement joins TRBV18 to TRBJ2-3; D call uncertain. The CDR3 is 13 amino acids. Germline CDR1 and CDR2: KGHSH and LQKENI. The ends were cut back, 3 bases at V and 2 bases at J, with 6 bases in the middle. CDR3 nucleotides: TGTGCCAGCTCACCCCAGACCACAGATACGCAGTATTTT. This gives the protein CASSPQTTDTQYF.

This chain connects TRBV12-5 to TRBJ2-2; 10 bases are a match to TRBD2. Losses at the gene ends were 2 bases for V and 3 bases for J; bases not matched to a gene: 6. This CDR3 is 17 amino acids long. The V gene's germline CDR1 is LGHNT and CDR2 FRNRAP. CDR3 loop: CASGLSQREGDTGELFF. The CDR3 coding sequence is TGTGCTAGTGGTTTGAGTCAGCGGGAGGGCGACACCGGGGAGCTGTTTTTT.